This T cell receptor (beta chain) was captured in a study of T cells in Graves' hyperthyroidism and ophthalmopathy (dated by TCRdb to the late 2010s). Background for the entire study: Peripheral blood samples were taken at initial diagnosis, before any treatment was given. TCR V-J signatures able to tell the groups apart were searched for in a discovery cohort of about a hundred patients, of whom over 40 had Graves' ophthalmopathy and about 60 had stable Graves' hyperthyroidism. Prospective prediction of ophthalmopathy was tested in an independent validation cohort consisting of some 19 hyperthyroidism patients and around 17 patients who later progressed to ophthalmopathy. The 85 to 100 discovery patients were divided at random into training and test sets in a 7:3 ratio. Thyroid tissue and blood T-cell repertoires from about six Graves' hyperthyroidism patients were also compared in the study. Following sampling, methimazole starting at 30 mg daily was given to hyperthyroidism patients, and high-dose intravenous methylprednisolone was given to ophthalmopathy patients. TCR Vbeta CDR3 sequencing of 135 peripheral blood samples (fewer than 45 ophthalmopathy, roughly 74 hyperthyroidism and approximately 17 progressor patients) is reported in the paper.

Stable Graves' hyperthyroidism was defined as no progression to ophthalmopathy during 18 months of follow-up. The hyperthyroidism patients were between 18 and 65 years old and newly diagnosed, with a disease duration of less than 2 months. The study excluded patients with uncontrolled infections, other autoimmune diseases, pregnancy or lactation. Clinical symptoms, serum thyroxine and TRAb, thyroid ultrasound, and orbital computed tomography formed the basis for the diagnoses. PBMCs were separated from roughly 10 ml of fresh peripheral blood using Ficoll-Paque density gradient centrifugation. Trizol reagent was used to extract total RNA, and RNA quality was then checked on an Agilent 2100 Bioanalyzer. Amplification of TCR beta CDR3 regions was carried out from RNA transcripts. A first-round RT-PCR of the TCR CDR3 used the HTBI primer set with the Qiagen OneStep RT-PCR kit. The libraries were constructed in a second round of multiplex PCR and then size-selected and purified. The libraries were sequenced on an Illumina HiSeq2000 using paired-end 100 bp reads. The paper's processing steps were these. SOAPnuke was used to process the raw data, throwing out any read that contained adapters or uncalled bases, had a mean Phred below 15, or lacked an exact constant-primer or identifier match. High-quality paired reads were merged using COPE v1.2.5, and each unique nucleotide sequence was defined as a clonotype. MiTCR v1.1 was used to align clonotypes to the IMGT TRBV, TRBD and TRBJ reference segments. Analysis was restricted to V-J combinations with a frequency above 0.0001, which covered roughly 99% of repertoires. The TCS score was defined as F50 (clonal expansion) divided by E x V (chaos), with BLOSUM62-based TCRdist calculated between CDR3 peptides within each V-J. Welch's t-statistics and random forest reduced around 550 V-J features to fewer than 15, which were used in a naive Bayes classifier (R e1071). TCRdb reprocessed the public reads (quality trimming at Q25 with fastp, clone calling with MiXCR) and kept in-frame beta chains. Every distinct CDR3 protein forms one entry, paired with its most common genes and DNA. It is TCRdb's table, rather than the study itself, that gives the V and J calls and clone size. The sample table contains more than 300,000 distinct CDR3 sequences; only one count was recorded for under 15% of them. The top ten hold around a tenth of the sample.

This clonotype was found a few times. Its antigen remains undetermined. No base quality information exists; no much larger clone differs at one position. Overall results and qualifications from the work: No statistical method was used to set the sample size in advance, and investigators knew the group allocation. Most expanded thyroid clonotypes (frequency above 0.001) were also detected in blood, suggesting blood repertoires may reflect thyroid immune responses. In validation, progression to ophthalmopathy was predicted by the model with around 71% sensitivity and roughly 76% specificity, a median of roughly six months before onset. In cross-validation, a model built on a 13 V-J signature told ophthalmopathy apart from stable hyperthyroidism with approximately 90% sensitivity and roughly 82% specificity, and in testing the same model reached 80%/75%.

The sequenced sample consisted of blood. This TCR derives from a young woman with Graves' hyperthyroidism.

The CDR3 sequence is CASSPDRTNYEQYF. The DNA sequence is TGTGCCAGCTCCCCCGACAGAACTAACTACGAGCAGTACTTC. This receptor chain uses TRBV6-2 or TRBV6-3 and TRBJ2-7; TRBD1 is a possible D gene, resting on 5 matching bases. The CDR3 has 14 amino acids, counting the end cysteine and phenylalanine. The DNA shown is the 42-base CDR3, in frame from base 1. The germline V gene encodes CDR1 MNHEY and CDR2 SVGEGT. V sheds 8 bases and J sheds 3 bases, leaving 17 bases between their ends.